These 18 T cell receptor beta chains were all obtained from the same sample, sequenced in a study of beta chain features in type 1 diabetes. General study findings and limits: Type 1 diabetes patients had TCRB CDR3s that were shorter (moderately but significantly so) in all four CD4+ subsets.

These receptors are not linked to any known antigen. Expressed TCRB transcripts got sequenced, as all isolated RNA was reverse transcribed. Using immunoSEQ multiplex PCR, the repertoire was profiled, and TCRdb retains in-frame clones only, with some absent. This table holds around 600,000 clones, around 12% found once. Sample: naive CD4+ T cells from blood. All receptors derive from a man younger than 40 with type 1 diabetes.

Only a few counts were recorded for this clone. This rearrangement joins TRBV30 to TRBJ1-4; 9 positions match TRBD1. This CDR3 has 14 residues. Trimming took 3 bases from V and 5 from J; bases not matched to a gene: 4. Germline V gene lookup returns CDR1 GTSNPN and CDR2 SVGIG (reference sequence). The CDR3 here is CAWRLGTGNEKLFF. The DNA of the CDR3 is TGTGCCTGGAGACTCGGGACAGGGAATGAAAAACTGTTTTTT.

This clone was observed a few times. The sample holds other DNA sequences that translate to the same CDR3. The genes are TRBV5-1 and TRBJ2-6; D perhaps matches TRBD1 (5 bases). The CDR3 runs 15 residues. Deletions cut 1 base from V and 0 bases from J, with 5 bases between. Germline CDR1 and CDR2: SGHRS and YFSETQ. In DNA form, the CDR3 reads TGCGCCAGCAGCTTGAGGGGCTCTGGGGCCAACGTCCTGACTTTC. It encodes CASSLRGSGANVLTF.

This clone was picked up a small number of times. The V call is TRBV7-3, the J call TRBJ1-2, with a tentative D call TRBD1 (6 bases). Germline V gene data show CDR1 as SGHTA and CDR2 as FQGTGA. This CDR3 has 14 residues. The V end lost 0 bases, the J end lost 4 bases, and 9 bases lay between the germline ends. In DNA, the CDR3 is TGTGCCAGCAGCTTAACGGCGGACAGCTATGGCTACACCTTC. Amino acid sequence: CASSLTADSYGYTF.

This clone was counted only a few times. The sample contains more than one DNA sequence encoding this CDR3. The rearrangement links TRBV7-9 to TRBJ2-7; 9 bases fit TRBD1. CDR1 is SEHNR and CDR2 is FQNEAQ in the germline V gene (reference sequence). The CDR3 consists of 14 residues. Trimming cost V 0 bases and J 4 bases; bases outside gene matches: 1. CDR3: CASSLAGTGYEQYF. For the CDR3, the DNA is TGTGCCAGCAGCTTAGCGGGGACAGGGTACGAGCAGTACTTC.

This clone has just a few counts. The chain links TRBV5-4 to TRBJ2-2; D unresolved. Germline CDR1 SGHNT, CDR2 YYREEE (reference sequence). V lost 4 bases and J 1 base, leaving 14 bases between the germline ends. The CDR3 covers 16 residues. In DNA form, the CDR3 reads TGTGCCAGCAGCGCCCGTCCCCCGGGGAACACCGGGGAGCTGTTTTTT. Translating it yields CASSARPPGNTGELFF.

The chain joins TRBV5-4 to TRBJ1-4, with D possibly being TRBD1 (6 bases). The germline CDR1 and CDR2 sequences are SGHNT and YYREEE (reference sequence). V was pared by 3 bases and J by 4 bases, with 10 bases between. The CDR3 contains 14 residues. CDR3 DNA sequence: TGTGCCAGCAGCTCCGGGACACGTAATGAAAAACTGTTTTTT. Protein sequence: CASSSGTRNEKLFF.

This clone was observed a few times. The J gene is TRBJ2-2, the V gene TRBV15; D tentatively fits TRBD1 or TRBD2 (5 bases each). Germline values: CDR1 LNHNV, CDR2 YYDKDF (reference sequence). The CDR3 has 18 amino acids. Trimming left V 0 bases short and J 0 bases short, with 14 bases between. Written as DNA, the CDR3 is TGTGCCACCAGCAGAGATTTTCCCGGGGCTTCGAACACCGGGGAGCTGTTTTTT. This gives the protein CATSRDFPGASNTGELFF.

This chain uses TRBV19 with TRBJ1-3, with D possibly being TRBD1 (5 bases). Germline V gene lookup returns CDR1 LNHDA and CDR2 SQIVND (reference sequence). V lost 3 bases to trimming and J lost 0 bases, with 9 bases between them. This CDR3 comprises 15 residues. CDR3 region: CASSISDTSGNTIYF. DNA for the CDR3: TGTGCCAGTAGTATCTCGGACACCTCTGGAAACACCATATATTTT. Together with reference TRBV19 and TRBJ1-3, the CDR3 gives the full variable domain: DGGITQSPKYLFRKEGQNVTLSCEQNLNHDAMYWYRQDPGQGLRLIYYSQIVNDFQKGDIAEGYSVSREKKESFPLTVTSAQKNPTAFYLCASSISDTSGNTIYFGEGSWLTVV.

This clone was counted between two and nine times. This chain joins TRBV2 and TRBJ1-2; no reliable D call. Trimming cost V 0 bases and J 4 bases, with 12 bases left between them. There are 15 residues in the CDR3. Germline V gene lookup returns CDR1 SNHLY and CDR2 FYNNEI. Here the CDR3 reads CASSEATYPLYGYTF. CDR3 DNA sequence: TGTGCCAGCAGTGAAGCCACCTATCCCCTCTATGGCTACACCTTC.

The table lists this clone with a few counts. The chain employs TRBV5-6 and TRBJ1-4, with 8 bases that match TRBD1. The V gene end was trimmed by 1 base and the J gene end by 5 bases; junction bases not matched to a gene: 13. CDR1 SGHDT and CDR2 YYEEEE come from the germline V gene. The CDR3 is 18 amino acids. The CDR3 here is CASSLQGTGDRRNEKLFF. The CDR3 DNA follows: TGTGCCAGCAGCTTGCAGGGTACCGGGGACAGGAGAAATGAAAAACTGTTTTTT.

This clone was seen a handful of times. This chain connects TRBV19 to TRBJ1-1; D is uncertain. Trimming removed 5 bases from V and 0 bases from J, with 10 bases in between. The CDR3 consists of 14 residues. From germline, CDR1 is LNHDA and CDR2 SQIVND (reference sequence). The CDR3 here is CASSPTWLNTEAFF. The CDR3 DNA follows: TGTGCCAGTAGTCCGACATGGCTGAACACTGAAGCTTTCTTT.

CDR3 nucleotide sequence: TGTGCCAGCAGCCTCGACAGGCGCTACAATGAGCAGTTCTTC. Its protein product is CASSLDRRYNEQFF. The chain combines TRBV25-1 with TRBJ2-1; a weak D match, TRBD1 (6 bases). Germline CDR1 MGHDK, CDR2 SYGVNS. The CDR3 is 14 amino acids. The germline V and J ends were trimmed by 6 bases and 3 bases, with 12 bases remaining between them.

The V and J genes are TRBV7-2 and TRBJ2-3; no reliable D call. The CDR3 covers 16 residues. Trimming pared 5 bases from V and 3 bases from J, leaving 18 bases between. The V gene's germline CDR1 is SGHTA and CDR2 FQGNSA. CDR3 sequence: CASSLVPELVTDTQYF. Written as DNA, the CDR3 is TGTGCCAGCAGCCTAGTCCCGGAGTTGGTAACAGATACGCAGTATTTT.

This clone was detected only a few times. The chain recombines TRBV6-5 with TRBJ2-7; no definite D call. Germline V gene sequence: CDR1 MNHEY, CDR2 SVGAGI. CDR3 length: 14 residues. V was cut by 1 base and J by 2 bases, with 9 bases left in between. CDR3 region: CASSYLGSTYEQYF. The CDR3 DNA follows: TGTGCCAGCAGTTACTTGGGCAGCACCTACGAGCAGTACTTC.

This clone was seen a few times. The chain uses TRBV14 and TRBJ1-2; D may be TRBD1 (6 bases). The CDR3 consists of 13 residues. Per the germline V gene, CDR1 is SGHDN and CDR2 is FVKESK. With 4 bases removed from V and 7 bases from J, the gap between germline ends came to 13 bases. DNA for the CDR3: TGTGCCAGCAGCCCCCAGGACAGAGGTGGCTACACCTTC. This sequence encodes CASSPQDRGGYTF.

This clone was counted only a few times. The V and J genes are TRBV5-1 and TRBJ2-1, with 11 bases lining up with TRBD2. Germline values: CDR1 SGHRS, CDR2 YFSETQ. J lost 9 bases, V lost 1 base, and 3 bases had no gene match. The CDR3 loop spans 14 amino acids. DNA of the CDR3: TGCGCCAGCAGCTTGACTAGCGGGGGCACTGAGCAGTTCTTC. Its translation: CASSLTSGGTEQFF.

This clone was detected only once. The rearrangement uses TRBV5-1 and TRBJ1-6, with 9 bases aligning to TRBD1. In germline, CDR1 is SGHRS, CDR2 YFSETQ. With 2 bases clipped from V and 9 bases from J, the junction kept 9 bases outside the gene matches. The CDR3 has 16 amino acids. The CDR3 here is CASSLSGQGRGSPLHF. The DNA for the CDR3 is TGCGCCAGCAGCTTATCGGGACAGGGACGGGGTTCACCCCTCCACTTT.

This clone has only one observation. The V gene is TRBV9, the J gene TRBJ1-1, with D possibly TRBD1 on 6 matching bases. Trimming took 5 bases from V and 1 from J, leaving 21 bases between them. Germline-derived CDR1 and CDR2 are SGDLS and YYNGEE. The CDR3 is made up of 17 amino acids. The DNA for the CDR3 is TGTGCCAGCAGTGAACCCCCTAGGGCAGGGGAGAACACTGAAGCTTTCTTT. Translating it yields CASSEPPRAGENTEAFF.